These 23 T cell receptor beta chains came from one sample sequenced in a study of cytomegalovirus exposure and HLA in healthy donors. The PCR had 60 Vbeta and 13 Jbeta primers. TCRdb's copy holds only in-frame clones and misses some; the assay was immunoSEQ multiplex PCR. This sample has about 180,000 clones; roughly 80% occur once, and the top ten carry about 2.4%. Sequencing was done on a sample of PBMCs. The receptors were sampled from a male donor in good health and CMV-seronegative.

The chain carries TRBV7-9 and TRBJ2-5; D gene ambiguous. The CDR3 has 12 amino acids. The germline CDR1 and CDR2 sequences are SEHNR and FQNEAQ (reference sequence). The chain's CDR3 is CSTQTGRETQYF. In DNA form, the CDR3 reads TGTTCCACGCAGACGGGTCGGGAGACCCAGTACTTC. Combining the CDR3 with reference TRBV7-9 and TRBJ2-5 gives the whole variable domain DTGVSQNPRHKITKRGQNVTFRCDPISEHNRLYWYRQTLGQGPEFLTYFQNEAQLEKSRLLSDRFSAERPKGSFSTLEIQRTEQGDSAMYLCSTQTGRETQYFGPGTRLLVL.

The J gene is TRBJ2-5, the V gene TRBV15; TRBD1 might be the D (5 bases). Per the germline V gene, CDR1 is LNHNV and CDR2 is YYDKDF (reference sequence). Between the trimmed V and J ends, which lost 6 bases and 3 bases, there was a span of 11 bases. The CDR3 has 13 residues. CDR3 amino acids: CATSFQGEETQYF. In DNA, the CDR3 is TGTGCCACCAGTTTCCAAGGGGAAGAGACCCAGTACTTC.

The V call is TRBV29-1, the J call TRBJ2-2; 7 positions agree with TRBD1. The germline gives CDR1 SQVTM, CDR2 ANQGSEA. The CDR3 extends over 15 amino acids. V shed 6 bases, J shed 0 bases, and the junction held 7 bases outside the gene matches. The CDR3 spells CSVSDRSANTGELFF. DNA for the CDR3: TGCAGCGTCTCGGACAGGAGCGCGAACACCGGGGAGCTGTTTTTT.

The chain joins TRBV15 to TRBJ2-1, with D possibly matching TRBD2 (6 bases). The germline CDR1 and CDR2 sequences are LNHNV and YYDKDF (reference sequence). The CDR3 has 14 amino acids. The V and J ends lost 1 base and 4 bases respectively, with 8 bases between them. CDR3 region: CATSRGGDYNEQFF. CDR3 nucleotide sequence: TGTGCCACCAGCAGAGGGGGGGATTACAATGAGCAGTTCTTC.

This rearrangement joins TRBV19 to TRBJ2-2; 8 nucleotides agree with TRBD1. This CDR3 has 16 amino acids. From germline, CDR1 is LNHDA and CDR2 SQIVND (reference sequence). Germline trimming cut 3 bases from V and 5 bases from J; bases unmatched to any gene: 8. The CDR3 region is CASSIGAGGGTGELFF. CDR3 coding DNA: TGTGCCAGTAGTATCGGGGCAGGGGGCGGTACCGGGGAGCTGTTTTTT.

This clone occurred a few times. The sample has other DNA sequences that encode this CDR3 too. In DNA form, the CDR3 reads TGCGCCAGCAGCTTGGCGGGGATGAACACTGAAGCTTTCTTT. Translating gives CASSLAGMNTEAFF. This chain uses TRBV5-1 with TRBJ1-1; D gene uncertain. Looked up from germline, CDR1 is SGHRS and CDR2 is YFSETQ. The CDR3 length is 14 residues. Deletions cut 0 bases from V and 0 bases from J, with 6 bases between.

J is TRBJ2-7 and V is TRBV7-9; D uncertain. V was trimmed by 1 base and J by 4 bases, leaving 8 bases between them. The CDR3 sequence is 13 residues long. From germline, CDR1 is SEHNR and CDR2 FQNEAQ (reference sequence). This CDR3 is CASSLVTGYEQYF. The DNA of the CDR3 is TGTGCCAGCAGCTTAGTTACGGGTTACGAGCAGTACTTC.

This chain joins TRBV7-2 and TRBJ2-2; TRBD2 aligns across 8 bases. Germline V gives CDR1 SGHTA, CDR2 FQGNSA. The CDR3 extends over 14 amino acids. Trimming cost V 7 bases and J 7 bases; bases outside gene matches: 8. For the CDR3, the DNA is TGTGCCAGCAACGGGGCGGGGGGAATCGGGGAGCTGTTTTTT. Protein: CASNGAGGIGELFF. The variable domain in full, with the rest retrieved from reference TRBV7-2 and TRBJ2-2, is GAGVSQSPSNKVTEKGKDVELRCDPISGHTALYWYRQSLGQGLEFLIYFQGNSAPDKSGLPSDRFSAERTGGSVSTLTIQRTQQEDSAVYLCASNGAGGIGELFFGEGSRLTVL.

The CDR3 DNA reads as TGTGCCAGCAGCTTAGCGTTTCGACAGAGCTCCTACGAGCAGTACTTC. Translation: CASSLAFRQSSYEQYF. The rearrangement uses TRBV7-2 and TRBJ2-7; D perhaps matches TRBD1 (5 bases). CDR1 is SGHTA, CDR2 FQGNSA, per germline. Trimming took 0 bases from V and 0 from J, leaving 12 bases between them. This CDR3 is built from 16 residues.

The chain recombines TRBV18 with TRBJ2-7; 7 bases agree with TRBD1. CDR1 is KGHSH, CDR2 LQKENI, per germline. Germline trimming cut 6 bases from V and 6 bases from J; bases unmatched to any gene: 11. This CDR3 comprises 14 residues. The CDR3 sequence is CASSPSRDSVEQYF. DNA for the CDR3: TGTGCCAGCTCCCCGTCCCGGGACAGTGTCGAGCAGTACTTC.

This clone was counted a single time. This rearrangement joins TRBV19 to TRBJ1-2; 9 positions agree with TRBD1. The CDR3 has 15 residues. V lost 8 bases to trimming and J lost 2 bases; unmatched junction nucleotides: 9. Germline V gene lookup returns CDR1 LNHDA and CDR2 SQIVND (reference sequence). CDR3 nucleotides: TGTGCCAGTCTCGGGACAGGGAACCGGAACTATGGCTACACCTTC. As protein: CASLGTGNRNYGYTF.

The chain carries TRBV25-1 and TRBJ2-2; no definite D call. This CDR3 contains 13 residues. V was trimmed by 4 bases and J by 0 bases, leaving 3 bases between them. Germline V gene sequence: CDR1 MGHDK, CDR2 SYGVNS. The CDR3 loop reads CASSASNTGELFF. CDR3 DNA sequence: TGTGCCAGCAGTGCTTCGAACACCGGGGAGCTGTTTTTT.

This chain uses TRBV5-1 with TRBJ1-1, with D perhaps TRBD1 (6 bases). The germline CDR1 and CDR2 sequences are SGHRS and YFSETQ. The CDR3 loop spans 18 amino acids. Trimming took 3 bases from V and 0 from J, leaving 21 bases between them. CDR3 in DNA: TGCGCCAGCAGCTGGGGTTTGTTATCCGGGACAATGAACACTGAAGCTTTCTTT. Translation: CASSWGLLSGTMNTEAFF.

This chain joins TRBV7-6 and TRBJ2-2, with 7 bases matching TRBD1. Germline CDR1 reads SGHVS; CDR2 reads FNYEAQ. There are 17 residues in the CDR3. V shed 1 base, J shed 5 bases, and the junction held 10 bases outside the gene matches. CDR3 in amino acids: CASSLGPIQGSTGELFF. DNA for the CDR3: TGTGCCAGCAGCTTAGGCCCCATACAGGGGTCAACCGGGGAGCTGTTTTTT.

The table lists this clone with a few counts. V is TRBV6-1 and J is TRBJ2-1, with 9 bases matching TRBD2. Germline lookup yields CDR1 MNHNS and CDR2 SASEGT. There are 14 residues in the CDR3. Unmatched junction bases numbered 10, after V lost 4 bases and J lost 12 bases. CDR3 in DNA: TGTGCCAGCAGTGCGTCTAGCGGGGTTATCGGGCAGTTCTTC. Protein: CASSASSGVIGQFF.

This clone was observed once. CDR3 region: CASSSNLASGADTQYF. CDR3 bases: TGTGCCAGCAGCTCTAATCTAGCTAGCGGGGCAGATACGCAGTATTTT. The J gene is TRBJ2-3, the V gene TRBV7-2; 9 nucleotides line up with TRBD2. Germline values: CDR1 SGHTA, CDR2 FQGNSA. This CDR3 is built from 16 residues. Trimming took 4 bases from V and 4 from J; bases not matched to a gene: 9.

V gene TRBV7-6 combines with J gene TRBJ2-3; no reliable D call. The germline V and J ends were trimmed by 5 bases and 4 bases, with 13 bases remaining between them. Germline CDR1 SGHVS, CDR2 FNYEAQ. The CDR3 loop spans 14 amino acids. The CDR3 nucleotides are TGTGCCAGCAGCACAACAGTTCCCCCAGATACGCAGTATTTT. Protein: CASSTTVPPDTQYF.

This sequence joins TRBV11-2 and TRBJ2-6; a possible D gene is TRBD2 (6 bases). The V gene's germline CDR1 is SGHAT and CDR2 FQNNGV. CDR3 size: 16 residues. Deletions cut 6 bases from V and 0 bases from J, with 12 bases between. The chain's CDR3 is CASSFSGRSGANVLTF. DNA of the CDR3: TGTGCCAGCAGTTTTAGCGGACGCTCTGGGGCCAACGTCCTGACTTTC.

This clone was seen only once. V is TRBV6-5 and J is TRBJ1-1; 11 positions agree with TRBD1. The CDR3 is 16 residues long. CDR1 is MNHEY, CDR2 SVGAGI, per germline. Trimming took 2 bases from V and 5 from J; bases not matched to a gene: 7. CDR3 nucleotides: TGTGCCAGCAGTTACCGGAGGACAGGGGGCTATACTGAAGCTTTCTTT. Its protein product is CASSYRRTGGYTEAFF.

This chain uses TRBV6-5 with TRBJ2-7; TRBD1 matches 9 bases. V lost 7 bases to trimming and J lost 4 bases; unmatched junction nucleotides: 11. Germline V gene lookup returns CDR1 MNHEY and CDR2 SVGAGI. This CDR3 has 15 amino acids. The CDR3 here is CASMRTGEGSYEQYF. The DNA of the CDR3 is TGTGCCAGCATGCGGACAGGGGAGGGGTCATACGAGCAGTACTTC.

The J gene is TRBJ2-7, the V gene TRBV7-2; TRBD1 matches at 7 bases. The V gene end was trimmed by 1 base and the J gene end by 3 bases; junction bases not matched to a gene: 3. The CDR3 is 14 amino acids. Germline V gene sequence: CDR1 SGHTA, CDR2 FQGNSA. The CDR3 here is CASSLGGGVYEQYF. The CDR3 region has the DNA TGTGCCAGCAGCTTAGGAGGGGGCGTCTACGAGCAGTACTTC. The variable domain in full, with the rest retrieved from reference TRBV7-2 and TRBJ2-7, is GAGVSQSPSNKVTEKGKDVELRCDPISGHTALYWYRQSLGQGLEFLIYFQGNSAPDKSGLPSDRFSAERTGGSVSTLTIQRTQQEDSAVYLCASSLGGGVYEQYFGPGTRLTVT.

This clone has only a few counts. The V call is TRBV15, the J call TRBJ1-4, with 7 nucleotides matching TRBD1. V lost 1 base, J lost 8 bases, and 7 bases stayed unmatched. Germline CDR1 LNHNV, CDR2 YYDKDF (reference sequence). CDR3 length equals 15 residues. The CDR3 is CATSRVRGSPEKLFF. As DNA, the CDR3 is TGTGCCACCAGCAGAGTCAGGGGGTCCCCCGAAAAACTGTTTTTT.

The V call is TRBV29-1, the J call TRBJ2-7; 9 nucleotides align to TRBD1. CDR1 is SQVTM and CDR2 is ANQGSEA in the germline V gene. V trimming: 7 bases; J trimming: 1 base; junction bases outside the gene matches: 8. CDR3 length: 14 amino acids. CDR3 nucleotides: TGCAGCGGGAGGGCCGGGACAGGGTCCTACGAGCAGTACTTC. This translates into CSGRAGTGSYEQYF.